The text below deals with one T cell receptor (beta chain). The entry originates in a study of blood T cell repertoires in COVID-19. The overall study: The origin of the acute and convalescent COVID-19 samples was the United States, Italy and Spain. PBMCs, B-cell-depleted T cells, or T cells were the source of the cDNA or gDNA that made up the material.

The protocol was immunoSEQ multiplex PCR, while the TCRdb copy is restricted to in-frame clones and leaves out a portion. The sample shows under 95,000 clones, 88% of them seen only once. The CDR3 covers 14 residues. In germline, CDR1 is LNHDA, CDR2 SQIVND (reference sequence). J lost 9 bases, V lost 5 bases, and 6 bases had no gene match. The sequencing sample was made of peripheral blood. The TCR sequence derives from a human donor in a cohort sampled during active COVID-19. This chain connects TRBV19 to TRBJ2-1; 11 bases fit TRBD2. Written as DNA, the CDR3 is TGTGCCAGTAGTTCAACTAGCGGGAGAGCTGAGCAGTTCTTC. It is translated as CASSSTSGRAEQFF.